Listed below are T cell receptor beta chains from one sample, sequenced in a study of identical twins' blood T cells. TCRdb recomputed calls from the 5' RACE reads with MiXCR, one row per CDR3 protein. The sample includes around 380,000 distinct CDR3 sequences, roughly 30% seen only once; the top ten take roughly 6.1%. Sequencing was done on a sample of PBMCs. All receptors come from a woman aged 18-49 years in good health. Both conserved end residues are part of each CDR3. A D gene is named only where the DNA matches it firmly. Size is stated for part of the rows, as once, few or many counts, or as a class when the clone is expanded.

CDR3	DNA	D	V	J	size
CSARRDILSTDTQYF	TGCAGTGCTAGAAGGGACATTTTAAGCACAGATACGCAGTATTTT	-	TRBV20-1	TRBJ2-3	-
CASSTRTGDNSPLHF	TGTGCCAGCAGCACAAGGACAGGAGATAATTCACCCCTCCACTTT	TRBD1	TRBV7-8	TRBJ1-6	-
CSVHTDTQYF	TGCAGCGTTCACACAGATACGCAGTATTTT	-	TRBV29-1	TRBJ2-3	many
CASSIGQAYEQYF	TGTGCCAGTAGTATCGGACAGGCCTACGAGCAGTACTTC	TRBD1	TRBV19	TRBJ2-7	-
CASSLEGRGSEKLFF	TGCGCCAGCAGCTTGGAAGGCAGGGGGAGTGAAAAACTGTTTTTT	TRBD1	TRBV5-1	TRBJ1-4	many
CASSQGGFITGDTQYF	TGTGCCAGCAGCCAAGGCGGTTTCATAACGGGAGATACGCAGTATTTT	-	TRBV3-1	TRBJ2-3	-
CASSASGSGWQPQHF	TGTGCCAGCAGCGCATCGGGCTCCGGTTGGCAGCCCCAGCATTTT	-	TRBV9	TRBJ1-5	few
CASSLSRDITNSNQPQHF	TGTGCCAGTTCCCTGAGCCGGGACATCACCAATAGCAATCAGCCCCAGCATTTT	-	TRBV19	TRBJ1-5	few
CASSPTTGGSTEAFF	TGCGCCAGCAGCCCGACGACAGGAGGGAGTACTGAAGCTTTCTTT	-	TRBV5-1	TRBJ1-1	-
CASSQAAGSLSYEQYF	TGCGCCAGCAGCCAAGCAGCTGGAAGCCTTTCCTACGAGCAGTACTTC	-	TRBV4-3	TRBJ2-7	-
CASSLAIKGNYEQYF	TGTGCCAGCAGTTTAGCCATAAAGGGGAACTACGAGCAGTACTTC	-	TRBV27	TRBJ2-7	-
CSARDQRRTGELFF	TGCAGTGCTAGAGATCAAAGGAGGACCGGGGAGCTGTTTTTT	-	TRBV20-1	TRBJ2-2	-
CASSLGMGNTEAFF	TGTGCCAGCAGCTTAGGTATGGGGAACACTGAAGCTTTCTTT	-	TRBV7-6	TRBJ1-1	many
CAIRDKADTEAFF	TGTGCCATCAGGGATAAGGCGGACACTGAAGCTTTCTTT	-	TRBV10-3	TRBJ1-1	few
CASALGGSRNEQFF	TGTGCTAGTGCCCTAGGAGGGAGTCGGAATGAGCAGTTCTTC	-	TRBV12-5	TRBJ2-1	few
CSVNTNEKLFF	TGCAGCGTTAATACAAATGAAAAACTGTTTTTT	-	TRBV29-1	TRBJ1-4	-
CASNLVSETQYF	TGTGCCAGCAACTTAGTTTCGGAGACCCAGTACTTC	-	TRBV7-2	TRBJ2-5	-
CASSRRQGWETQYF	TGTGCCAGCAGTAGGAGACAGGGATGGGAGACCCAGTACTTC	TRBD1	TRBV7-9	TRBJ2-5	-
CASSHLISGGHNEQFF	TGTGCCAGCAGTCACCTGATTAGCGGGGGGCACAATGAGCAGTTCTTC	TRBD2	TRBV12-3/TRBV12-4	TRBJ2-1	-
CASTPGQGVEAFF	TGTGCCAGCACCCCGGGACAGGGTGTTGAAGCTTTCTTT	TRBD1	TRBV9	TRBJ1-1	many
CSLAGGNTEAFF	TGCTCCTTAGCGGGGGGGAACACTGAAGCTTTCTTT	-	TRBV29-1	TRBJ1-1	-
CSVEGLWSSYNEQFF	TGCAGCGTTGAAGGACTATGGAGCTCCTACAATGAGCAGTTCTTC	-	TRBV29-1	TRBJ2-1	few